Following are 25 T cell receptor beta chains from one sample sequenced in a study of CD8 T cells in Susac syndrome. RNA totalling roughly 0.5 to 1 ug underwent reverse transcription with random hexamers. Via MiXCR, TCRdb re-called the immunoSEQ multiplex PCR reads, giving one row per CDR3 protein. The sample includes about 200,000 distinct CDR3 sequences, roughly 96% of them seen just once. The sequencing input was CD4+ T cells from PBMCs. These receptors came from a human donor with multiple sclerosis.

This chain's CDR3 is CASTITPIPYEQYF. The DNA of the CDR3 is TGTGCCAGCACGATCACTCCAATTCCCTACGAGCAGTACTTC. The chain links TRBV6-1 to TRBJ2-7, with D unresolved. Germline V CDR1 and CDR2: MNHNS, SASEGT. V lost 7 bases and J 2 bases, leaving 15 bases between the germline ends. This CDR3 comprises 14 residues.

The chain links TRBV3-1 to TRBJ2-6; 9 nucleotides match TRBD1. V was clipped by 11 bases and J by 2 bases; unmatched bases: 16. Germline V CDR1 and CDR2: LGHDT, YNNKEL (reference sequence). The CDR3 contains 18 residues. The CDR3 protein is CASTNWGTGRTGANVLTF. The CDR3 DNA follows: TGTGCCTCAACGAACTGGGGGACAGGGAGAACTGGGGCCAACGTCCTGACTTTC. Together with reference TRBV3-1 and TRBJ2-6, the CDR3 gives the full variable domain: DTAVSQTPKYLVTQMGNDKSIKCEQNLGHDTMYWYKQDSKKFLKIMFSYNNKELIINETVPNRFSPKSPDKAHLNLHINSLELGDSAVYFCASTNWGTGRTGANVLTFGAGSRLTVL.

The chain couples TRBV6-6 to TRBJ2-7; 11 nucleotides match TRBD2. This CDR3 region has 15 residues. Germline trimming cut 0 bases from V and 2 bases from J; bases unmatched to any gene: 0. Germline V gene lookup returns CDR1 MNHNY and CDR2 SVGAGI (reference sequence). CDR3 region: CASSYSTSGTYEQYF. The CDR3 DNA reads as TGTGCCAGCAGTTACTCGACTAGCGGGACCTACGAGCAGTACTTC.

J is TRBJ2-3 and V is TRBV2; TRBD1 matches 8 bases. From germline, CDR1 is SNHLY and CDR2 FYNNEI. V gave up 4 bases and J gave up 6 bases; unmatched junction bases: 6. The CDR3 consists of 14 residues. CDR3 sequence: CASSGAGGRDTQYF. The DNA for the CDR3 is TGTGCCAGCAGTGGGGCAGGGGGCCGCGATACGCAGTATTTT.

The rearrangement joins TRBV6-2 or TRBV6-3 to TRBJ1-1; D is uncertain. V was pared by 6 bases and J by 6 bases, with 17 bases between. The CDR3 has 14 residues. The V gene's germline CDR1 is MNHEY and CDR2 SVGEGT. The CDR3 DNA is TGTGCCAGCAGCCCACTCGGCCCCCCGTCTGAAGCTTTCTTT. Residues: CASSPLGPPSEAFF.

The gene calls are TRBV2 and TRBJ1-1; 7 positions match TRBD1. CDR3 size: 12 residues. Germline trimming cut 7 bases from V and 3 bases from J; bases unmatched to any gene: 2. CDR1 is SNHLY and CDR2 is FYNNEI in the germline V gene. The DNA of the CDR3 is TGTGCCAGCACGGGACAGTACACTGAAGCTTTCTTT. Translated: CASTGQYTEAFF.

The chain links TRBV29-1 to TRBJ2-7; TRBD1 aligns across 7 bases. The ends lost 3 bases at V and 6 bases at J; junction bases unmatched: 8. This CDR3 comprises 13 residues. The germline V gene encodes CDR1 SQVTM and CDR2 ANQGSEA. Here the CDR3 DNA reads TGCAGCGTTGAGGGAAAGGGGGCCCTCGAGCAGTACTTC. Translated: CSVEGKGALEQYF.

This chain connects TRBV30 to TRBJ1-4, with unresolved D. V lost 0 bases and J 9 bases, leaving 11 bases between the germline ends. Germline CDR1 reads GTSNPN; CDR2 reads SVGIG (reference sequence). The CDR3 consists of 13 residues. CDR3: CAWSVWIGKKLFF. As DNA, the CDR3 is TGTGCCTGGAGTGTATGGATCGGAAAAAAACTGTTTTTT. Complete variable domain (other parts from reference TRBV30 and TRBJ1-4): SQTIHQWPATLVQPVGSPLSLECTVEGTSNPNLYWYRQAAGRGLQLLFYSVGIGQISSEVPQNLSASRPQDRQFILSSKKLLLSDSGFYLCAWSVWIGKKLFFGSGTQLSVL.

The chain uses TRBV7-2 and TRBJ2-5; D not resolved. The ends were cut back, 0 bases at V and 5 bases at J, with 19 bases in the middle. The CDR3 has 17 amino acids. Germline CDR1 reads SGHTA; CDR2 reads FQGNSA. CDR3 nucleotide sequence: TGTGCCAGCAGCTTAGCGGACCTGGGATTCACGGCGGAGACCCAGTACTTC. This translates into CASSLADLGFTAETQYF.

The chain employs TRBV27 and TRBJ2-7; possible D gene TRBD2, 5 bases. From germline, CDR1 is MNHEY and CDR2 SMNVEV (reference sequence). The CDR3 consists of 15 residues. V dropped 1 base and J dropped 6 bases, with 16 bases sitting between them. For the CDR3, the DNA is TGTGCCAGCAGTTTATATGGGAGAACCCCCGGCGAGCAGTACTTC. Its translation: CASSLYGRTPGEQYF.

The chain employs TRBV9 and TRBJ2-5; 7 bases agree with TRBD1. CDR3 length equals 14 residues. The V segment lost 4 bases and the J segment 4 bases; nucleotides outside the gene matches: 7. Per germline, CDR1 SGDLS and CDR2 YYNGEE. CDR3 sequence (DNA): TGTGCCAGCAGCTTAAGGACAGGCCGAGAGACCCAGTACTTC. Translation gives CASSLRTGRETQYF. The whole variable domain, remainder taken from reference TRBV9 and TRBJ2-5, is DSGVTQTPKHLITATGQRVTLRCSPRSGDLSVYWYQQSLDQGLQFLIQYYNGEERAKGNILERFSAQQFPDLHSELNLSSLELGDSALYFCASSLRTGRETQYFGPGTRLLVL.

The V call is TRBV20-1, the J call TRBJ2-7; TRBD1 matches 9 bases. Germline V gene data show CDR1 as DFQATT and CDR2 as SNEGSKA (reference sequence). The CDR3 is 14 residues long. V dropped 4 bases and J dropped 5; count of bases not matched to a gene: 9. The CDR3 DNA follows: TGCAGTGCTAACCCGGACAGGGGAGGCCACGAGCAGTACTTC. Amino acids: CSANPDRGGHEQYF.

The chain carries TRBV9 and TRBJ2-1; D is perhaps TRBD2 (6 bases). This CDR3 comprises 15 residues. V lost 2 bases and J 2 bases, leaving 11 bases between the germline ends. Per the germline V gene, CDR1 is SGDLS and CDR2 is YYNGEE. DNA of the CDR3: TGTGCCAGCAGCGTGAGCGGGTCAGCCTACAATGAGCAGTTCTTC. Protein: CASSVSGSAYNEQFF.

V usage is TRBV3-1 and J usage is TRBJ2-1, with 15 positions matching TRBD2. The CDR3 contains 15 residues. In germline, CDR1 is LGHDT, CDR2 YNNKEL (reference sequence). The V and J ends lost 4 bases and 12 bases, in that order; junction bases with no gene match: 7. The DNA for the CDR3 is TGTGCCAGCAGCCTGGGACTAGCGGGAGGTGACGGGCAGTTCTTC. It translates to CASSLGLAGGDGQFF.

The genes are TRBV3-1 and TRBJ1-1; no clear D gene. Germline V gives CDR1 LGHDT, CDR2 YNNKEL (reference sequence). The CDR3 is 13 amino acids. Trimming took 4 bases from V and 7 from J, leaving 13 bases between them. CDR3 sequence reads: CASSPHRGVEAFF. As DNA, the CDR3 is TGTGCCAGCAGCCCGCATCGTGGGGTTGAAGCTTTCTTT.

CDR3 protein: CAISEAWTAVQETQYF. The CDR3 coding sequence is TGTGCCATCAGTGAGGCGTGGACAGCCGTCCAAGAGACCCAGTACTTC. This chain joins TRBV10-3 and TRBJ2-5, with D possibly matching TRBD1 (6 bases). The V and J ends lost 2 bases and 1 base respectively, with 14 bases between them. CDR1 and CDR2 from the germline V gene are ENHRY and SYGVKD. This CDR3 spans 16 amino acids.

The chain couples TRBV2 to TRBJ1-2, with D hard to call. Trimming removed 4 bases at V and 2 bases at J, with 5 bases between. CDR1 is SNHLY and CDR2 is FYNNEI in the germline V gene. The CDR3 has 12 amino acids. In DNA, the CDR3 is TGTGCCAGCAGTGCTGACAACTATGGCTACACCTTC. Its translation is CASSADNYGYTF.

The chain combines TRBV29-1 with TRBJ1-2; unclear D gene. The V and J ends lost 6 bases and 3 bases respectively, with 11 bases between them. Germline V gene data show CDR1 as SQVTM and CDR2 as ANQGSEA. The CDR3 is 12 residues long. The CDR3 nucleotides are TGCAGCGTCCACCCTGGACACTATGGCTACACCTTC. Translating gives CSVHPGHYGYTF.

The chain recombines TRBV27 with TRBJ2-7; weak D call: TRBD2 (6 bases). Germline V gene data show CDR1 as MNHEY and CDR2 as SMNVEV (reference sequence). This CDR3 is built from 14 residues. The V end was cut by 2 bases, the J end by 6 bases, with 14 bases between. The CDR3 sequence: CASSLGGKYGEQYF. CDR3 sequence (DNA): TGTGCCAGCAGTTTAGGAGGGAAGTATGGCGAGCAGTACTTC.

The chain uses TRBV27 and TRBJ1-2, with D maybe TRBD1 (6 bases). V lost 5 bases and J lost 2, with 15 bases in between. The CDR3 totals 15 residues. Germline CDR1 is MNHEY and CDR2 is SMNVEV (reference sequence). In nucleotides, the CDR3 is TGTGCCAGCAGTCTCCGAGGACAGAAGAACTATGGCTACACCTTC. This sequence encodes CASSLRGQKNYGYTF.

There are a few counts of this clonotype. V and J are TRBV12-3 or TRBV12-4 and TRBJ2-7, with 10 bases matching TRBD1. The CDR3 has 14 amino acids. After removal of 5 bases from V and 3 bases from J, the junction contained 4 bases not matched to a gene. CDR3 amino acids: CASSPRDRGYEQYF. For the CDR3, the DNA is TGTGCCAGCAGTCCCCGGGACAGGGGCTACGAGCAGTACTTC.

This clonotype was seen just once. The genes are TRBV30 and TRBJ2-7; unclear D gene. The germline gives CDR1 GTSNPN, CDR2 SVGIG (reference sequence). The CDR3 is 13 amino acids. The V end lost 2 bases, the J end lost 2 bases, and 10 bases lay between the germline ends. The chain's CDR3 is CAWSRTVPYEQYF. CDR3 DNA sequence: TGTGCCTGGAGTAGGACGGTACCCTACGAGCAGTACTTC.

The rearrangement uses TRBV7-2 and TRBJ2-3, with 10 bases aligning to TRBD2. Germline V CDR1 and CDR2: SGHTA, FQGNSA. V gave up 5 bases and J gave up 3 bases; unmatched junction bases: 8. This CDR3 comprises 16 residues. CDR3 sequence (DNA): TGTGCCAGCAGCCACCGGACTAGCGGTTTTACAGATACGCAGTATTTT. It is translated as CASSHRTSGFTDTQYF.

The chain joins TRBV29-1 to TRBJ1-1; weak D call: TRBD1 (5 bases). The V end was cut by 2 bases, the J end by 2 bases, with 15 bases between. This CDR3 contains 15 residues. The germline V gene encodes CDR1 SQVTM and CDR2 ANQGSEA. The CDR3 DNA reads TGCAGCGTTGAAACGCAGGGTAGGGGTAACACTGAAGCTTTCTTT. It translates to CSVETQGRGNTEAFF.

The chain links TRBV7-9 to TRBJ2-7; 7 nucleotides line up with TRBD2. Germline-derived CDR1 and CDR2 are SEHNR and FQNEAQ (reference sequence). The CDR3 sequence is 11 residues long. V lost 6 bases to trimming and J lost 7 bases; unmatched junction nucleotides: 3. CDR3 region: CASSQAGEQYF. The CDR3 region has the DNA TGTGCCAGCAGTCAAGCGGGGGAGCAGTACTTC.